This entry features one TCR beta chain sequence. What antigen it recognizes has not been identified. No base-level quality is on record; no much larger clone is a single base apart. These data come from a study of cytomegalovirus exposure and HLA in healthy donors (dated by TCRdb to the late 2010s). Some background on the complete study: According to an earlier analysis of a few hundred of the donors, some 180 million T cells yielded approximately 120 million unique TCR beta sequences and around 300 Gb of sequence data. To study patterns of TCR occurrence, a later analysis re-analyzed previously published TCR beta repertoires from 550 to 800 donors and added high-resolution HLA genotyping. An early release that covered 500 to 800 HLA-typed donors contained about 300 gigabases of sequencing data and tens of millions of unique TCR sequences. Because of strong linkage in the cohort, roughly five DR-DQ haplotypes were treated as single units for association and clustering. Using immunosequencing, the study profiled T cell repertoires from around 680 subjects and related those repertoires to cytomegalovirus serostatus. Every repertoire in the discovery cohort had been generated on one and the same sequencing platform. A separate validation cohort of 100 to 150 different subjects was used in addition to the roughly 620-subject first cohort. Across some 400 genotyped donors of the cohort, an average of about 250,000 unique TCR beta nucleotide sequences per donor were sequenced, and 15% to 20% of those sequences were non-productive. An earlier analysis of some 500 of the donors used high-throughput TCR beta sequencing to judge whether each TCR beta V gene segment behaved as functional or pseudogenic. Donor age, sex, ethnicity and CMV serostatus were compiled alongside the repertoire data. High-throughput TCR immunosequencing, statistical association of individual TCRs with disease status, and machine learning were combined to predict cytomegalovirus infection status. Typing coverage varied by locus: about 629-640 donors for A, B, C, DRB1 and DQB1; roughly 520 for DQA1; approximately 610 for DPA1; roughly 450 for DPB1. The later analysis used no new phenotypic data to find candidate immune exposures, relying instead on TCR beta sequences and their occurrence across donors. Class I and class II HLA loci were covered by the typing at four-digit resolution. The study aimed to test whether signatures of past pathogen exposure could be identified by cataloging public T cell receptors. Genome-wide SNP genotypes for about 60% of the 666 donors were used in a later genetic analysis, which treated that subset as a discovery cohort. Among the roughly 430 genotyped donors, around 81% belonged to the genetic ancestry cluster associated with self-reported Caucasian donors. Overall study results and their limits: Several of the top co-occurrence clusters appeared to be linked to parvovirus B19, influenza, CMV and Epstein-Barr virus, according to a later analysis. The sequencing pipeline was judged likely to have produced a cluster of highly shared sequence variants as a technical artifact. Because some donors lacked HLA typing at each locus, the association tests relied only on the typed subset. A total of roughly 160 TCR beta chains were listed by the study as associated with cytomegalovirus. A later genetic analysis reported fewer N-insertions in productive TCRs among donors in an Asian-associated ancestry cluster than the roughly 650-donor mean. Cytomegalovirus status was reported to be diagnosed by the classifier with high specificity and sensitivity in both the original and validation cohorts. A further reported finding was that TCR beta sequences accurately predicted the HLA-A and HLA-B alleles for most subjects in the first cohort. A later analysis found that TCR association rates varied across HLA loci, with DRB1 alleles showing the most associated TCRs and HLA-C alleles the fewest. In vitro tests confirmed that a few of the cytomegalovirus-associated TCR beta chains recognize cytomegalovirus antigens. The earlier analysis of approximately 540 of the donors excluded approximately 17 rarely observed V segments, including chromosome 9 orphons, because counts were too low. Some IMGT-functional V segments, including TRBV6-2 and TRBV6-3, could not be told apart with the 87-base-pair reads, so those segments were excluded. Specific HLA alleles were associated with some 15,000 TCR beta sequences at a false discovery rate of 0.05 in a later analysis. For the cohort, immune exposure information was limited to CMV serostatus. While some public TCRs were present in many individuals, most TCR sequences turned up only very rarely across donors. A later analysis found that most CMV-associated TCR beta chains appeared HLA-restricted, with HLA associations seemingly driven largely by CMV exposure. Sequencing depth was assumed to be roughly uniform across donors in the presence/absence analyses, though that assumption may not hold. An association between a missense DCLRE1C variant and V-gene and J-gene trimming of TCR beta chains was found in a later genetic analysis and replicated in an independent cohort. In an earlier analysis of approximately 590 of the donors, most TCR beta V segments appeared in productive rearrangements about 87% or about 30% of the time, broadly matching IMGT annotations. When HLA alleles, especially DR and DQ, strongly co-occurred, attributing TCR associations to individual alleles was difficult. The authors suggested that the approach could potentially be extended to other disease states and immunological phenotypes. A later analysis found that HLA-associated TCR beta chains were more clonally expanded and had lower generation probabilities than equally common non-associated chains. This cohort had only TCR beta chains sequenced, and the lack of alpha or paired-chain data limited which features could be detected. Linkage disequilibrium might explain the correlated functional status among segregating V segments, but an unknown experimental factor could not be ruled out.

The cohort comprised around 690 healthy bone marrow donors. At the time of sampling, every cohort member was nominally healthy, though immune exposures that went unrecorded were likely present. The donor tested CMV seropositive, placing the donor among the 289 seropositive members of the cohort. A peripheral blood sample was provided by each donor, and peripheral blood mononuclear cells were used for TCR beta sequencing. The Qiagen DNeasy Blood Extraction Kit was used to extract genomic DNA from the blood cell samples. Looking up the germline V gene (reference sequence) yields CDR1 MNHNY and CDR2 SVGAGI. The germline ends are 9 bases apart after V is trimmed by 6 bases and J by 6 bases. The CDR3 runs 12 residues from the cysteine to the phenylalanine. Left in the record is the CDR3 DNA by itself, 36 bases read in frame from the first base. The library was produced with the immunoSEQ multiplex PCR assay. For the multiplex PCR, a mixture combining 60 forward primers for TCR Vbeta segments and 13 reverse primers for TCR Jbeta segments was used. Amplification of the CDR3 region of rearranged TCR beta genes was performed with a multiplex PCR assay on genomic DNA. The amplified TCR beta libraries were sequenced on the Illumina HiSeq System as 87-base-pair reads. Turning to the authors' computational methods: In a later analysis, tens of millions of unique TCR beta chains were counted across the roughly 610 repertoires, and roughly 10 million of these chains were shared by at least two donors. A nearest-neighbor algorithm error-corrected the raw reads and collapsed the reads into unique sequences, merging closely related sequences to remove PCR and sequencing errors. To assign V, D and J gene segments, CDR3 sequences were aligned to IMGT reference sequences. For a sequence to be retained, at least a six-nucleotide match to both a V gene segment and a J gene segment was required. A rearrangement was called productive if the CDR3 had no stop codons and remained in frame with V and J, and every other rearrangement was called non-productive. Following IMGT convention, CDR3 was defined as the stretch from the second conserved V-encoded cysteine up to the conserved J-encoded phenylalanine. Sequences without an unambiguous match to a single V gene segment were excluded from the earlier analysis of over 500 of the donors. An earlier analysis of some 500 of the donors classified V segments as functional when productive rearrangements were above 56.7% and as segregating when the standard deviation between donors was above 5%. A statistical classification framework was built for diagnosing cytomegalovirus status from the catalog of TCR beta chain sequences. A later analysis assigned V and J genes by comparing TCR nucleotide sequences with IMGT/GENE-DB human TR gene sequences. Using the TCRdist pipeline, a later analysis assigned CDR3 sequences along with most-parsimonious VDJ recombination scenarios. In a later analysis, each TCR beta chain was defined by its CDR3 amino acid sequence together with its V-gene family, and reads lacking a unique V-gene family were excluded. To address suspected cross-contamination and a sequencing artifact, a later analysis removed 450 to 700 highly shared, low-generation-probability nucleotide sequences. In a later analysis, a clonal expansion index for each public chain was calculated from normalized within-repertoire ranks of inferred template counts. In a later analysis, generation probabilities were computed with a VDJ recombination model fitted to out-of-frame rearrangements, and the resulting probabilities were checked against IGoR. A later analysis scored TCR-TCR, TCR-HLA and TCR-CMV co-occurrence with hypergeometric tests, applying a repertoire-size bias correction to TCR pairs. To estimate false discovery rates, a later analysis permuted the HLA or CMV assignments 20 times. In a later analysis, co-occurring TCRs were grouped with DBSCAN, and TCRdist sequence similarity was added when clustering was performed within HLA-allele-positive subsets. Co-occurrence clustering excluded repertoires with fewer than 30,000 or more than 120,000 public chains, plus five with anomalous nucleotide sharing. Not all clones reach the TCRdb copy of this immuneACCESS table, which keeps in-frame sequences only. Checked studies attribute under half of the gap to unresolved V genes and leave the rest unexplained. The D gene and trimming were derived from the DNA, and the V and J assignments and clone size from that table. The sample table shows about 150,000 clones, and approximately 80% are seen once. The top ten clones comprise 9.5% to 15% of the sample.

This clonotype was sampled from a man aged 30 to 45 in good health and CMV-seropositive. Sequenced sample: PBMCs. The chain is assembled from TRBV6-6 and TRBJ1-5, with a tentative D gene TRBD1 over 6 matching bases. The sequence in DNA is TGTGCCAGCAGGGGAGGGGGTCAGCCCCAGCATTTT. It translates as CASRGGGQPQHF.